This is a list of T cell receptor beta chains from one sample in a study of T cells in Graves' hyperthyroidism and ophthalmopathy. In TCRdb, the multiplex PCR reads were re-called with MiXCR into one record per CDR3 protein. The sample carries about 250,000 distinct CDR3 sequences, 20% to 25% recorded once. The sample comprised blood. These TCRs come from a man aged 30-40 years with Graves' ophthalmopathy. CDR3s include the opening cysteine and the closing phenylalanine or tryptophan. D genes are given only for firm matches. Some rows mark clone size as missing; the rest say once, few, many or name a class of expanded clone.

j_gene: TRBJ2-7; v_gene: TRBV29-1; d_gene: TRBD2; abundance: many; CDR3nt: TGCAGCGTTGGGACTAGCGGTGCACCCTACGAGCAGTACTTC; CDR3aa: CSVGTSGAPYEQYF
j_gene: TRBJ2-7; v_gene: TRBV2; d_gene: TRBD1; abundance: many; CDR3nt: TGTGCCAGCACCGAGGGGGGACAGGAGGACTACGAGCAGTACTTC; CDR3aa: CASTEGGQEDYEQYF
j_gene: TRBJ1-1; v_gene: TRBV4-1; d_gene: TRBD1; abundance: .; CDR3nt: TGCGCCAGCAGCCAAGATTCGTCAGGGGGCCTTGAAGCTTTCTTT; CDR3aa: CASSQDSSGGLEAFF
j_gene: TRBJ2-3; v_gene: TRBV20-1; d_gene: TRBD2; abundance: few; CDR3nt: TGCAGTGCTAGAGAATACCCACTAGCGGGAGGCGCAGATACGCAGTATTTT; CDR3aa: CSAREYPLAGGADTQYF
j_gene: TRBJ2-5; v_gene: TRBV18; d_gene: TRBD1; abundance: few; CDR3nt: TGTGCCAGCTCACCACAGGGGGCTCGCCAAGAGACCCAGTACTTC; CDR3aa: CASSPQGARQETQYF
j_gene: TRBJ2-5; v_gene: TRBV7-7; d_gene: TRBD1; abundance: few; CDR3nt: TGTGCTAGCAGCTTCGACAGGGGAAAGACCCAGTACTTC; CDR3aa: CASSFDRGKTQYF
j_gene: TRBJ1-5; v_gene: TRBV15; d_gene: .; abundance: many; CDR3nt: TGTGCCACCAGCAGAGATGACAGTAATCAGCCCCAGCATTTT; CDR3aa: CATSRDDSNQPQHF
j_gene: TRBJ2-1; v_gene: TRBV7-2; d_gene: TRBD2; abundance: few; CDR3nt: TGTGCCAGCAGCCGTTTGGGGACTAGCGGGAGGGCCGGTATCAATGAGCAGTTCTTC; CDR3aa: CASSRLGTSGRAGINEQFF
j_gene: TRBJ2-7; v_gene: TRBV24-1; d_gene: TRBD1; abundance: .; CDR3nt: TGTGCCACCAGTGACGCCGGGACAGGGGGCTACGAGCAGTACTTC; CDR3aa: CATSDAGTGGYEQYF
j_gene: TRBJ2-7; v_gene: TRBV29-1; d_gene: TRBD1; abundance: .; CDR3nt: TGCAGCGTTGAGGGGACCCAGGGGGATTCCTACGAGCAGTACTTC; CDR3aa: CSVEGTQGDSYEQYF
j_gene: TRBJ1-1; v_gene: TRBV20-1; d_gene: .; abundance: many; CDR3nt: TGCAGTGCTCCAATGGGGGGGCGGACTGAAGCTTTCTTT; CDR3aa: CSAPMGGRTEAFF
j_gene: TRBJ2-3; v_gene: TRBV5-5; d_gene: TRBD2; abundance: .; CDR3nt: TGTGCCAGCAGCTTCGCCCTAGCGGGCCTCACAGATACGCAGTATTTT; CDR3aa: CASSFALAGLTDTQYF
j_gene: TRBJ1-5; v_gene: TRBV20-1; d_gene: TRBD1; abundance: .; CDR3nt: TGCAGTGCTATGGGGGGACAGGGATTAGATCAGCCCCAGCATTTT; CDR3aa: CSAMGGQGLDQPQHF
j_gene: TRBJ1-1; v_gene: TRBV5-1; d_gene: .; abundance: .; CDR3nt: TGCGCCAGCAGGATGGAGGTTAACACTGAAGCTTTCTTT; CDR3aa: CASRMEVNTEAFF
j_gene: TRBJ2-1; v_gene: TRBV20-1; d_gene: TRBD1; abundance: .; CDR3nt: TGCAGTGCTGGCGGTACAGGGGTCAGGAGAGAGACCCAGTTCTTC; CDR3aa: CSAGGTGVRRETQFF
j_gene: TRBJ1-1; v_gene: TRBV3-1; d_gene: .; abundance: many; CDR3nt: TGTGCCAGCAGCCCCCTAGGGGGAACCTTTATGAACACTGAAGCTTTCTTT; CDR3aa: CASSPLGGTFMNTEAFF
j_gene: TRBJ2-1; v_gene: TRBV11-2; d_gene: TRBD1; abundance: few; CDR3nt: TGTGCCAGCAGCCGCAGACAGGGTTTTGACAATGAGCAGTTCTTC; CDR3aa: CASSRRQGFDNEQFF
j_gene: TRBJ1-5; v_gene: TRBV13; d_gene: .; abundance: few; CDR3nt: TGTGCCAGCAGCTTTTTTACGGGCAATCAGCCCCAGCATTTT; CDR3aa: CASSFFTGNQPQHF
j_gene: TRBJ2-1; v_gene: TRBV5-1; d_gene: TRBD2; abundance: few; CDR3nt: TGCGCCAGCAGCCCGGGACTAGCGGGAGGGCCGGGTTACAATGAGCAGTTCTTC; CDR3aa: CASSPGLAGGPGYNEQFF
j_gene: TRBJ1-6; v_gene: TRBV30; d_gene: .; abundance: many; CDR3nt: TGTGCCTGGAGTGCACGACCGCAACTCAGGTCACCCCTCCACTTT; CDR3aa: CAWSARPQLRSPLHF
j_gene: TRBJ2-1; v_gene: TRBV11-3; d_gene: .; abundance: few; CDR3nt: TGTGCCAGCAGCTTCGCGGGATTAGGGAATGAGCAGTTCTTC; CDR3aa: CASSFAGLGNEQFF
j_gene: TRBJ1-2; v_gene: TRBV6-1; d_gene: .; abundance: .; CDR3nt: TGTGCCAGCAGCCGACGAGAGAGTGGCTACACCTTC; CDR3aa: CASSRRESGYTF
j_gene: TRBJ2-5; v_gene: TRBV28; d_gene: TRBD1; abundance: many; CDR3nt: TGTGCCAGCAAGGGGGCGAGGGAGACCCAGTACTTC; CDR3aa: CASKGARETQYF
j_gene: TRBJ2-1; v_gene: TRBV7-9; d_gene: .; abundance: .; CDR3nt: TGTGCCAGCAGACTCGTAGGGGATCCTAATGAGCAGTTCTTC; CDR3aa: CASRLVGDPNEQFF
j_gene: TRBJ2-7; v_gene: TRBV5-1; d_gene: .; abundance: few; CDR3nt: TGCGCCAGCACCCGAGAGGGAGCCTACGAGCAGTACTTC; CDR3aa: CASTREGAYEQYF
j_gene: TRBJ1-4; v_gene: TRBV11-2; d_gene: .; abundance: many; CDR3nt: TGTGCCAGCAGCTTAGCATTGGCTAATGAAAAACTGTTTTTT; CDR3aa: CASSLALANEKLFF
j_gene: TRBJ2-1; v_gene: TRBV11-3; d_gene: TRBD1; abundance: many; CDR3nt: TGTGCCAGCAGCCTACGGGACAGGGGGCAGTCGCAGTTCTTC; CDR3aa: CASSLRDRGQSQFF
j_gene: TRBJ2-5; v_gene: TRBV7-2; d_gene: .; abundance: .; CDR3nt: TGTGCCAGCAGCTCCCGATGGATGGAGACCCAGTACTTC; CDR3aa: CASSSRWMETQYF
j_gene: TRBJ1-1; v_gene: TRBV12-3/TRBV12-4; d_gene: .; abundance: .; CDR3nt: TGTGCCAGTGGGGGGTTCACTGAAGCTTTCTTT; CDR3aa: CASGGFTEAFF